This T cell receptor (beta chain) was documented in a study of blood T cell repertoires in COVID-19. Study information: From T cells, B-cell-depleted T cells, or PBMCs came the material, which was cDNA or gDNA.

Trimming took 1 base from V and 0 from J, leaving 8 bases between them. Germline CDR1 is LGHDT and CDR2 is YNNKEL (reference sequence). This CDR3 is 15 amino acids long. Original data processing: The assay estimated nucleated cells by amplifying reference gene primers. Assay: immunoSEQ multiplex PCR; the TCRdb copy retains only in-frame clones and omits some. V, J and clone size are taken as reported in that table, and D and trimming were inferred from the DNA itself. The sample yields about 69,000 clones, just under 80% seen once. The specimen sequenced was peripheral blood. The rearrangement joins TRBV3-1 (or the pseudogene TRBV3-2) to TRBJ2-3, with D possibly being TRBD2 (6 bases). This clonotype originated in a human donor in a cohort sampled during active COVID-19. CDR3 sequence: CASSQVGGSTDTQYF. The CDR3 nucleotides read TGTGCCAGCAGCCAAGTCGGGGGAAGCACAGATACGCAGTATTTT.